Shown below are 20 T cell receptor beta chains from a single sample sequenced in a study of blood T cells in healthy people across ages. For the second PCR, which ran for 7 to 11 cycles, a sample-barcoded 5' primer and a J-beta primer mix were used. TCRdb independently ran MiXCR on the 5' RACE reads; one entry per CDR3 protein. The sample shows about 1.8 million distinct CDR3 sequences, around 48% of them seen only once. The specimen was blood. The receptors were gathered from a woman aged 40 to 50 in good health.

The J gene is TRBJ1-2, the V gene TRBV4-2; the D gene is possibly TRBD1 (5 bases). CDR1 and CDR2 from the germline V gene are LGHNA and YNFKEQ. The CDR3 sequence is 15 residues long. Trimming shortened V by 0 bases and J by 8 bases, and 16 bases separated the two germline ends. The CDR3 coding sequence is TGTGCCAGCAGCCAAGAACCCAGGGACGGTCGGGGCTACACCTTC. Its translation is CASSQEPRDGRGYTF.

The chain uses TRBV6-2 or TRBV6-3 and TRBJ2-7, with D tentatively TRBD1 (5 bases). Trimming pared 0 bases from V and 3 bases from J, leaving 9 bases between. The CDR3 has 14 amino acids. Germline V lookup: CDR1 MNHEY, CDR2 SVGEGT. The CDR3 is CASSYSQGYYEQYF. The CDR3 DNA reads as TGTGCCAGCAGTTACTCGCAGGGTTACTACGAGCAGTACTTC.

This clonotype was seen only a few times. The CDR3 reads CASSLLSGQIYGYTF. CDR3 in DNA: TGTGCCAGCAGCTTACTTTCAGGACAGATCTATGGCTACACCTTC. The chain has TRBV7-2 and TRBJ1-2, with a tentative D call TRBD1 (6 bases). V was pared by 2 bases and J by 4 bases, with 14 bases between. The CDR3 covers 15 residues. Per the germline V gene, CDR1 is SGHTA and CDR2 is FQGNSA.

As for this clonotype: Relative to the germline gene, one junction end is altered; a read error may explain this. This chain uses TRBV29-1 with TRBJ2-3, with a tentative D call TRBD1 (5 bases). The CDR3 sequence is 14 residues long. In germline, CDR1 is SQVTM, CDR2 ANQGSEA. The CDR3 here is CSVARAAISDMQYF. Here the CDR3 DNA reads TGCAGCGTTGCCAGGGCGGCTATATCAGATATGCAGTATTTT.

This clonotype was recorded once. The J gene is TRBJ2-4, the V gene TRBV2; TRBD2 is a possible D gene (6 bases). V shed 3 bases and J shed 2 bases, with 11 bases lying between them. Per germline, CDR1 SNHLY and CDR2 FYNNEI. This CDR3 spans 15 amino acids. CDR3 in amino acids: CASSEGGPPKNIQYF. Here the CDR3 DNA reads TGTGCCAGCAGTGAGGGAGGTCCCCCCAAAAACATTCAGTACTTC.

The DNA for the CDR3 is TGTGCCAGCAGCCTCGAGACAGGGAGTAATTCACCCCTCCACTTT. Its translation: CASSLETGSNSPLHF. The rearrangement links TRBV5-5 to TRBJ1-6; 7 nucleotides align to TRBD1. Losses at the gene ends were 4 bases for V and 6 bases for J; bases not matched to a gene: 7. The CDR3 has 15 residues. Germline V gives CDR1 SGHKS, CDR2 YYEKEE (reference sequence).

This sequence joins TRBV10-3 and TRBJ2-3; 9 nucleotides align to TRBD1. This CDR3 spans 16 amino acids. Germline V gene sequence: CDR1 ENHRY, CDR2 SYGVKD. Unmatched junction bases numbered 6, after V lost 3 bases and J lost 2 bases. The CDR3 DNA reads TGTGCCATCAGTGACCAGGGGACAGGGAACACAGATACGCAGTATTTT. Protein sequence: CAISDQGTGNTDTQYF.

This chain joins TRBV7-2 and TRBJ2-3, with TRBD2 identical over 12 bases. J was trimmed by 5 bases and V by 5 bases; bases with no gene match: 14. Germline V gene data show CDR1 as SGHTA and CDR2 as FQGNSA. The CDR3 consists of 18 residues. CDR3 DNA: TGTGCCAGCAGCCTGATACTAGCGGGAGGTGGTGTACAAGATACGCAGTATTTT. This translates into CASSLILAGGGVQDTQYF.

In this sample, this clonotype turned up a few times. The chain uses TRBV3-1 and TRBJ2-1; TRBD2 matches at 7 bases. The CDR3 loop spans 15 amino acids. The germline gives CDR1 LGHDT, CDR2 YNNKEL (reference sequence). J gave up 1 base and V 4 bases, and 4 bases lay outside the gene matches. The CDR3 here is CASSPAGKSYNEQFF. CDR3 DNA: TGTGCCAGCAGCCCAGCGGGGAAGTCCTACAATGAGCAGTTCTTC.

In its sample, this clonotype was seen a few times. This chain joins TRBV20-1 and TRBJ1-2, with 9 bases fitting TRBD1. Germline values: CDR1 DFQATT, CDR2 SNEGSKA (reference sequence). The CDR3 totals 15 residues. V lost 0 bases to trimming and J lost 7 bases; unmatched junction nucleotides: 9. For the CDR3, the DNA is TGCAGTGCTAGAGACCCGGGACAGGGAAAGTCTGGCTACACCTTC. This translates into CSARDPGQGKSGYTF.

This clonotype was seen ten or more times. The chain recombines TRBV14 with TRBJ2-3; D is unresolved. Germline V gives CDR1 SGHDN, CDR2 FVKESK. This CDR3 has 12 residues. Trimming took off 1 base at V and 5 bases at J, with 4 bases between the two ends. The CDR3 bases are TGTGCCAGCAGCCAAGCCGGAGATACGCAGTATTTT. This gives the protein CASSQAGDTQYF.

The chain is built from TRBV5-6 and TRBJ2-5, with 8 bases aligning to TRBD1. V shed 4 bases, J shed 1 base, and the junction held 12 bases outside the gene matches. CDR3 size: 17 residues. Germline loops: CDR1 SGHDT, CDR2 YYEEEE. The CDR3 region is CASSLFDRGPFQETQYF. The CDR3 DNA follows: TGTGCCAGCAGCCTTTTCGACAGGGGCCCTTTCCAAGAGACCCAGTACTTC.

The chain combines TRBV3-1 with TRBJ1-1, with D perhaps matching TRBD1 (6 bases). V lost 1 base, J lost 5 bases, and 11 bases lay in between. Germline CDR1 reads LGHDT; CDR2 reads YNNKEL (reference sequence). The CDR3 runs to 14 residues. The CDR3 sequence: CASSQGGRRTEAFF. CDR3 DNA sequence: TGTGCCAGCAGCCAAGGGGGGCGCCGGACTGAAGCTTTCTTT.

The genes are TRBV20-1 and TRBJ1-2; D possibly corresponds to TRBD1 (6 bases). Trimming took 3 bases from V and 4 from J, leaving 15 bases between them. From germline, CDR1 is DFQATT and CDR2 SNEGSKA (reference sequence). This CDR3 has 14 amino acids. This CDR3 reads CSARPPGAGYGYTF. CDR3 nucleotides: TGCAGTGCTAGGCCCCCGGGGGCAGGCTATGGCTACACCTTC.

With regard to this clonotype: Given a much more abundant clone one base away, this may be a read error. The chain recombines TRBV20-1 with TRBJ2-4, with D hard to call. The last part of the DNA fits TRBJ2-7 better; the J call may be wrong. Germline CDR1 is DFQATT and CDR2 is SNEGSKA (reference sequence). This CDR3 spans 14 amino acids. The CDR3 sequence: CSARVVWQAHEQYF. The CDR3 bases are TGCAGTGCGCGAGTCGTATGGCAGGCCCACGAGCAGTACTTC.

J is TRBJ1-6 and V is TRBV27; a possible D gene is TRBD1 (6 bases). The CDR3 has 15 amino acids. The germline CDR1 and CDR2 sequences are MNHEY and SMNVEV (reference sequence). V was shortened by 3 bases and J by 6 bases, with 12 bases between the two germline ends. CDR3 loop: CASSFRQGINSPLHF. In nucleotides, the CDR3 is TGTGCCAGCAGTTTTCGTCAGGGGATTAATTCACCCCTCCACTTT.

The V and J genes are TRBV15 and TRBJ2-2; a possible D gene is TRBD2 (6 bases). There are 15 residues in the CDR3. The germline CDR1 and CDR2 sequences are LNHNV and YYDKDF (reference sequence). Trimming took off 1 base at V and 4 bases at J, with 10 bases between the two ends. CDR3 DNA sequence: TGTGCCACCAGCAGAGTTGCGGGGCGCACCGGGGAGCTGTTTTTT. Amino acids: CATSRVAGRTGELFF.

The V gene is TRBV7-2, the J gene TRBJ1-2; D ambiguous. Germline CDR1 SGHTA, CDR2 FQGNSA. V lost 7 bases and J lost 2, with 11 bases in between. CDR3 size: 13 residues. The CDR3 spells CASTNPANYGYTF. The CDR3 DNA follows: TGTGCCAGCACCAATCCGGCCAACTATGGCTACACCTTC. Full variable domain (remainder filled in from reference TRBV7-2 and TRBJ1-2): GAGVSQSPSNKVTEKGKDVELRCDPISGHTALYWYRQSLGQGLEFLIYFQGNSAPDKSGLPSDRFSAERTGGSVSTLTIQRTQQEDSAVYLCASTNPANYGYTFGSGTRLTVV.

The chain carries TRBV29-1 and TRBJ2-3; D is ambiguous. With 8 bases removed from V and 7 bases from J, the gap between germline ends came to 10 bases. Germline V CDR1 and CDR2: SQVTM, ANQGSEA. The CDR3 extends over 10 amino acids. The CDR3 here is CSPLLYTQYF. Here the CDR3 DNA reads TGCAGCCCCTTGTTGTATACGCAGTATTTT.

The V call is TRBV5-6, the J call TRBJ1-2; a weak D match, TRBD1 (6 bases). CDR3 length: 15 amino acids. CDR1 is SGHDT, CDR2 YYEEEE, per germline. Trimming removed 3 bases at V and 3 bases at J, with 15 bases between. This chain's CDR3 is CASSWPGQADYGYTF. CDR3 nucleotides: TGTGCCAGCAGCTGGCCGGGACAAGCGGACTATGGCTACACCTTC. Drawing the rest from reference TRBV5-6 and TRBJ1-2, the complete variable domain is DAGVTQSPTHLIKTRGQQVTLRCSPKSGHDTVSWYQQALGQGPQFIFQYYEEEERQRGNFPDRFSGHQFPNYSSELNVNALLLGDSALYLCASSWPGQADYGYTFGSGTRLTVV.